The 17 T cell receptor beta chains below come from one sample, sequenced in a study of T cell responses to AZD1222 COVID-19 vaccine. This table comes from immunoSEQ multiplex PCR, and its TCRdb copy is limited to in-frame clones, with some not included. This table holds 99,000 or so clones, more than 75% found once. Sequencing was performed on peripheral blood, taken on day 0 of AZD1222 vaccination. Source of these receptors: an adult in good health.

The DNA of the CDR3 is TGTGCCAGCAGCGTAGACAGAGGGGGTGGCTACACCTTC. Translated: CASSVDRGGGYTF. V is TRBV9 and J is TRBJ1-2; possible D gene TRBD1, 6 bases. Germline CDR1 is SGDLS and CDR2 is YYNGEE. The CDR3 extends over 13 amino acids. Deletions cut 0 bases from V and 7 bases from J, with 10 bases between.

The V and J genes are TRBV5-1 and TRBJ2-7; TRBD2 is a possible D gene (5 bases). The V and J ends lost 0 bases and 4 bases respectively, with 17 bases between them. This CDR3 comprises 16 residues. The germline CDR1 and CDR2 sequences are SGHRS and YFSETQ. The CDR3 coding sequence is TGCGCCAGCAGCTTGGCCTCGGGGTCAGCTTCTTACGAGCAGTACTTC. Protein sequence: CASSLASGSASYEQYF.

V gene TRBV4-2 combines with J gene TRBJ1-5; TRBD1 agrees at 9 bases. V shed 0 bases, J shed 5 bases, and the junction held 5 bases outside the gene matches. Per the germline V gene, CDR1 is LGHNA and CDR2 is YNFKEQ. The CDR3 runs to 16 residues. CDR3: CASSQDSGQGYQPQHF. In nucleotides, the CDR3 is TGTGCCAGCAGCCAAGATTCGGGACAGGGCTATCAGCCCCAGCATTTT.

V gene TRBV12-3 or TRBV12-4 combines with J gene TRBJ2-5; the D gene is possibly TRBD2 (6 bases). The CDR3 runs 13 residues. V lost 2 bases to trimming and J lost 4 bases, with 8 bases between them. CDR3 sequence: CASSLMRGETQYF. The CDR3 coding sequence is TGTGCCAGCAGTTTAATGCGGGGAGAGACCCAGTACTTC.

This clone appeared a few times. V is TRBV5-1 and J is TRBJ2-3, with D hard to call. The length of the CDR3 is 13 residues. Trimming pared 0 bases from V and 0 bases from J, leaving 2 bases between. Germline CDR1 reads SGHRS; CDR2 reads YFSETQ. This chain's CDR3 is CASSLDSTDTQYF. The CDR3 DNA is TGCGCCAGCAGCTTGGATAGCACAGATACGCAGTATTTT.

The CDR3 sequence: CASSPWPSGNTEAFF. The CDR3 region has the DNA TGTGCCAGCAGTCCCTGGCCCAGCGGGAACACTGAAGCTTTCTTT. V is TRBV27 and J is TRBJ1-1; the D is unclear. The CDR3 covers 15 residues. Germline loops: CDR1 MNHEY, CDR2 SMNVEV (reference sequence). V lost 5 bases and J lost 1, with 14 bases in between.

The chain joins TRBV5-8 to TRBJ1-1, with D tentatively TRBD1 (5 bases). The V end lost 4 bases, the J end lost 0 bases, and 19 bases lay between the germline ends. This CDR3 has 17 residues. Germline CDR1 and CDR2: SGHTS and YDEGEE. The CDR3 DNA is TGTGCCAGCAGCCCCCGGGAGTGGGCAGGGATGAACACTGAAGCTTTCTTT. Protein sequence: CASSPREWAGMNTEAFF.

The chain has TRBV5-1 and TRBJ1-6; 7 bases are a match to TRBD1. V lost 1 base to trimming and J lost 5 bases; unmatched junction nucleotides: 3. CDR1 and CDR2 (germline): SGHRS, YFSETQ. This CDR3 has 15 amino acids. CDR3 in amino acids: CASSLRQGNNSPLHF. In DNA form, the CDR3 reads TGCGCCAGCAGCTTGCGACAGGGCAATAATTCACCCCTCCACTTT.

V is TRBV7-8 and J is TRBJ2-5, with no clear D. Germline CDR1 SGHVS, CDR2 FQNEAQ. There are 12 residues in the CDR3. The V end was cut by 5 bases, the J end by 5 bases, with 9 bases between. Here the CDR3 reads CASSPGAETQYF. The CDR3 coding sequence is TGTGCCAGCAGCCCGGGCGCCGAGACCCAGTACTTC.

V is TRBV4-3 and J is TRBJ2-3; D unresolved. The CDR3 is 15 amino acids. V was cut by 0 bases and J by 4 bases, with 11 bases left in between. CDR1 and CDR2 from the germline V gene are LGHNA and YSLEER. CDR3 region: CASSQDRVGADTQYF. The CDR3 region has the DNA TGCGCCAGCAGCCAAGATAGGGTCGGCGCAGATACGCAGTATTTT.

V usage is TRBV7-2 and J usage is TRBJ2-5; 8 positions match TRBD1. CDR1 and CDR2 from the germline V gene are SGHTA and FQGNSA. The CDR3 has 16 amino acids. The V and J ends lost 1 base and 6 bases, in that order; junction bases with no gene match: 10. CDR3 nucleotide sequence: TGTGCCAGCAGCTTAGTCTCGGCAGGGGGCGGGAAGACCCAGTACTTC. This sequence encodes CASSLVSAGGGKTQYF.

This clone was recorded only once. V gene TRBV2 combines with J gene TRBJ1-2; maybe TRBD1 (5 bases). Trimming pared 1 base from V and 8 bases from J, leaving 11 bases between. The CDR3 length is 13 residues. Germline V gene sequence: CDR1 SNHLY, CDR2 FYNNEI. CDR3 in amino acids: CASSEDYDRGYTF. The CDR3 DNA is TGTGCCAGCAGTGAAGATTACGACAGAGGCTACACCTTC.

This chain connects TRBV7-9 to TRBJ2-5; 7 bases agree with TRBD1. Germline V gene lookup returns CDR1 SEHNR and CDR2 FQNEAQ (reference sequence). This CDR3 spans 12 amino acids. V shed 5 bases, J shed 5 bases, and the junction held 2 bases outside the gene matches. For the CDR3, the DNA is TGTGCCAGCAGCCCACAGGGGGAGACCCAGTACTTC. Amino acids: CASSPQGETQYF.

This chain links TRBV2 with TRBJ1-2, with D possibly being TRBD1 (6 bases). From germline, CDR1 is SNHLY and CDR2 FYNNEI. V lost 5 bases and J lost 9, with 19 bases in between. The CDR3 is made up of 14 amino acids. CDR3: CASSPWSQGSSYTF. The CDR3 DNA is TGTGCCAGCAGTCCCTGGTCGCAGGGGAGCAGCTACACCTTC.

A single count supports this clone. The V call is TRBV5-6, the J call TRBJ1-1; possible D gene TRBD1, 5 bases. The germline V gene has CDR1 SGHDT and CDR2 YYEEEE. The CDR3 loop spans 15 amino acids. V was clipped by 6 bases and J by 3 bases, with 18 bases between them. The CDR3 DNA sequence: TGTGCCAGCAACAAGGAGGGGCTATTTGACACTGAAGCTTTCTTT. Amino acid sequence: CASNKEGLFDTEAFF.

V usage is TRBV2 and J usage is TRBJ2-1, with a tentative D call TRBD1 (6 bases). CDR1 is SNHLY and CDR2 is FYNNEI in the germline V gene. The ends were cut back, 6 bases at V and 4 bases at J, with 13 bases in the middle. This CDR3 is built from 14 residues. The DNA of the CDR3 is TGTGCCAGCAGGAATCAGGGGTGGTACAATGAGCAGTTCTTC. Encoded protein: CASRNQGWYNEQFF.

CDR3 bases: TGTGCCAGCAGCGTAGGACAGATACAGAGGAGTGAGCAGTTCTTC. Residues: CASSVGQIQRSEQFF. This sequence joins TRBV9 and TRBJ2-1, with D possibly matching TRBD1 (5 bases). This CDR3 spans 15 amino acids. The V and J ends lost 0 bases and 9 bases respectively, with 16 bases between them. Germline assignment: CDR1 SGDLS and CDR2 YYNGEE.